The subject of this entry is one T cell receptor beta chain. This record belongs to a study of blood T cells in healthy people across ages. Through a sample-barcoded 5' primer and a J-beta primer mix, a second PCR was run for about 6 to 11 cycles. From the 5' RACE reads, TCRdb called clonotypes with MiXCR, one entry per CDR3 protein. The sample shows some 1,000,000 distinct CDR3 sequences, roughly 24% of them seen only once. Unmatched junction bases numbered 9, after V lost 5 bases and J lost 5 bases. Per the germline V gene, CDR1 is DFQATT and CDR2 is SNEGSKA (reference sequence). This CDR3 spans 14 amino acids. The data also belong to a second study, concerning T cells of mothers and their children.

The J gene is TRBJ2-5, the V gene TRBV20-1; 9 bases fit TRBD1. The sequenced material came from blood. This TCR derives from a girl aged 2 to 10 in good health. The CDR3 spells CSAPRQGERETQYF. DNA of the CDR3: TGCAGTGCTCCAAGACAGGGGGAAAGGGAGACCCAGTACTTC.